This TCR beta chain was observed in a study of regulatory T cells in long-lasting Graves disease. CDR1 MNHNS and CDR2 SASEGT come from the germline V gene. The junction had 16 bases not matched to a gene; V was cut back by 5 bases and J by 9 bases. The CDR3 loop spans 15 amino acids. The time point is: newly diagnosed GD, antithyroid drugs for less than 3 months. Construction of the TCR library relied on RNA isolated from PBMCs. All patients originated from an endocrinology department located in Xi'an, China. This clonotype was seen at least ten times. For TCR beta, libraries came from iRepertoire HTBI primers and Arm-PCR of CDR3 regions. MiXCR, run by TCRdb on the multiplex PCR reads, gives a single entry per CDR3 protein. The repertoire holds some 250,000 distinct CDR3 sequences, under 20% seen once, with roughly 15% in the top ten. The data were also submitted as part of a second study, on T cells in Graves' hyperthyroidism and ophthalmopathy.

The clonotype originates from a woman aged 30 to 39 with Graves disease. The chain links TRBV6-1 to TRBJ2-7, with 7 bases identical to TRBD1. The input for sequencing was peripheral blood mononuclear cells (PBMCs), taken at new diagnosis, from a patient treated with antithyroid drugs. The CDR3 DNA sequence: TGTGCCAGCAGTCGTGACAGGGTAAGACCCCCAAGGCAGTACTTC. This encodes CASSRDRVRPPRQYF.